This passage covers 8 T cell receptor beta chains from one sample sequenced in a study of identical twins. Via MiXCR, TCRdb re-called the 5' RACE reads, giving one row per CDR3 protein. The data hold about 190,000 distinct CDR3 sequences, with about 16% observed a single time. In addition, the sample was reused for a study of T cells expressing NK-cell markers.

The sample was CD8+ T cells sorted from blood. The origin of the receptors is a woman younger than 35 in good health.

This clonotype showed up just a few times. The chain uses TRBV10-2 and TRBJ2-7, with D unresolved. Germline CDR1 reads WSHSY; CDR2 reads SAAADI. The CDR3 covers 11 residues. The ends were cut back, 8 bases at V and 4 bases at J, with 9 bases in the middle. Here the CDR3 reads CASAEGYEQYF. The CDR3 DNA is TGCGCCAGCGCAGAAGGTTACGAGCAGTACTTC.

The chain's CDR3 is CASSPLGGHGTQYF. In nucleotides, the CDR3 is TGTGCCAGCAGCCCTCTCGGGGGCCATGGTACGCAGTATTTT. The rearrangement links TRBV11-3 to TRBJ2-3; D is possibly TRBD1 or TRBD2 (6 bases each). The germline V and J ends were trimmed by 5 bases and 8 bases, with 17 bases remaining between them. CDR3 length equals 14 residues. CDR1 SGHNT and CDR2 YENEEA come from the germline V gene.

V usage is TRBV11-2 and J usage is TRBJ2-1; no reliable D call. The V end was cut by 5 bases, the J end by 10 bases, with 12 bases between. This CDR3 is 12 amino acids long. CDR1 is SGHAT and CDR2 is FQNNGV in the germline V gene. As DNA, the CDR3 is TGTGCCAGCAGCCCACGACTGGGGGAGCAGTTCTTC. Protein sequence: CASSPRLGEQFF.

The chain recombines TRBV5-1 with TRBJ2-7; 10 nucleotides line up with TRBD1. Germline-derived CDR1 and CDR2 are SGHRS and YFSETQ. V lost 5 bases and J lost 3; bases outside the gene matches: 11. This CDR3 has 16 amino acids. CDR3: CASRPGTGEPVYEQYF. CDR3 nucleotide sequence: TGCGCCAGCAGACCCGGGACAGGGGAACCCGTCTACGAGCAGTACTTC.

This clonotype was found a few times. The chain recombines TRBV20-1 with TRBJ1-1; TRBD1 agrees at 7 bases. The CDR3 sequence is 12 residues long. V shed 5 bases and J 7 bases; nucleotides not matched to a gene: 7. CDR1 DFQATT and CDR2 SNEGSKA come from the germline V gene (reference sequence). The CDR3: CSACQGGSEAFF. CDR3 coding DNA: TGCAGTGCTTGCCAAGGGGGCAGTGAAGCTTTCTTT.

In this sample, this clonotype turned up a few times. V is TRBV6-5 and J is TRBJ1-1, with unresolved D. V lost 8 bases and J lost 8, with 12 bases in between. The CDR3 has 11 amino acids. Germline assignment: CDR1 MNHEY and CDR2 SVGAGI. The CDR3 region has the DNA TGTGCCAGCGGCCTCGGGGTGGAAGCTTTCTTT. Amino acid sequence: CASGLGVEAFF.

The V and J genes are TRBV7-9 and TRBJ2-6; TRBD1 matches at 8 bases. Germline trimming cut 7 bases from V and 4 bases from J; bases unmatched to any gene: 9. This CDR3 has 16 amino acids. The germline V gene has CDR1 SEHNR and CDR2 FQNEAQ (reference sequence). The CDR3 loop is CASNKRTGTGANVLTF. In DNA form, the CDR3 reads TGTGCCAGCAACAAGCGGACAGGGACCGGGGCCAACGTCCTGACTTTC.

This chain connects TRBV7-8 to TRBJ2-2, with 8 bases lining up with TRBD2. This CDR3 spans 17 amino acids. Germline CDR1 reads SGHVS; CDR2 reads FQNEAQ. V shed 3 bases and J 8 bases; nucleotides not matched to a gene: 14. In DNA form, the CDR3 reads TGTGCCAGCAGCTTTGAAGGGCTAGCGGGCATCCGAGGGGAGCTGTTTTTT. It codes for CASSFEGLAGIRGELFF.